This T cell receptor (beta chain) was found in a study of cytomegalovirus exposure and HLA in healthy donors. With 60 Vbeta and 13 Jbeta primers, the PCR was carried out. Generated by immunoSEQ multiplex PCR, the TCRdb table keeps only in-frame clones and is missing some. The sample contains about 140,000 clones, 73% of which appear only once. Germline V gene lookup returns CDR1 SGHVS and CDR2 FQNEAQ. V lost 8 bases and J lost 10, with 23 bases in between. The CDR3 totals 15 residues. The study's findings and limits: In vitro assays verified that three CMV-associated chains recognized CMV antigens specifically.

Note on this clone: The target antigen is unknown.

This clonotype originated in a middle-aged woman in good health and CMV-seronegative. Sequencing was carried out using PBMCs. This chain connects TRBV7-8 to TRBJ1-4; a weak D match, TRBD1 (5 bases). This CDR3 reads CASRNIPARARKLFF. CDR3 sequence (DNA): TGTGCCAGCCGAAATATCCCAGCCAGGGCCAGAAAACTGTTTTTT.